A selection of T cell receptor beta chains follows, all from one sample in a study of T cells in Graves' hyperthyroidism and ophthalmopathy. MiXCR, run by TCRdb on the multiplex PCR reads, gives a single entry per CDR3 protein. The sample consists of 700,000 to 850,000 distinct CDR3 sequences, about a third of them appearing once. Specimen: blood. Receptors were obtained from a woman aged 35 to 49 with Graves' hyperthyroidism. Both conserved end residues are part of each CDR3. Each record gives: D gene, clone size, V gene, J gene, CDR3 protein, CDR3 DNA. A D gene is named only where the DNA matches it firmly. The size field is filled for only some rows; it gives once, few, many or a size class.

d_gene: .; abundance: .; v_gene: TRBV12-3/TRBV12-4; j_gene: TRBJ2-1; CDR3aa: CASTIYNEQFF; CDR3nt: TGTGCCAGCACCATCTACAATGAGCAGTTCTTC
d_gene: TRBD1; abundance: few; v_gene: TRBV6-1; j_gene: TRBJ2-7; CDR3aa: CASSLDRGQFWQYF; CDR3nt: TGTGCCAGCAGTCTTGACAGGGGACAATTTTGGCAGTACTTC
d_gene: .; abundance: .; v_gene: TRBV5-5; j_gene: TRBJ2-7; CDR3aa: CASSIGLSLSYEQYF; CDR3nt: TGTGCCAGCAGCATAGGACTTTCCCTCTCCTACGAGCAGTACTTC
d_gene: .; abundance: many; v_gene: TRBV20-1; j_gene: TRBJ1-3; CDR3aa: CSARQGQSGNTIYF; CDR3nt: TGCAGTGCTAGGCAGGGGCAATCTGGAAACACCATATATTTT
d_gene: TRBD2; abundance: once; v_gene: TRBV10-2; j_gene: TRBJ2-7; CDR3aa: CASSESWRGDYEQYF; CDR3nt: TGCGCCAGCAGTGAGTCGTGGCGGGGGGATTACGAGCAGTACTTC
d_gene: .; abundance: .; v_gene: TRBV9; j_gene: TRBJ1-6; CDR3aa: CASSAEHGTDNSPPHF; CDR3nt: TGTGCCAGCAGCGCCGAGCACGGGACGGATAATTCACCCCCCCACTTT
d_gene: .; abundance: few; v_gene: TRBV4-3; j_gene: TRBJ2-7; CDR3aa: CASSQGNGYEQYF; CDR3nt: TGCGCCAGCAGCCAAGGAAACGGGTACGAGCAGTACTTC
d_gene: .; abundance: many; v_gene: TRBV19; j_gene: TRBJ1-2; CDR3aa: CASAAGDYGYTF; CDR3nt: TGTGCCAGTGCGGCGGGTGACTATGGCTACACCTTC
d_gene: .; abundance: few; v_gene: TRBV7-2; j_gene: TRBJ1-6; CDR3aa: CASSRVVGFLDSPLHF; CDR3nt: TGTGCCAGCAGCCGGGTGGTTGGCTTTCTGGATTCACCCCTCCACTTT
d_gene: TRBD1; abundance: many; v_gene: TRBV10-3; j_gene: TRBJ1-1; CDR3aa: CAISAGTGELTEAFF; CDR3nt: TGTGCCATCAGTGCCGGGACAGGGGAATTAACTGAAGCTTTCTTT
d_gene: .; abundance: few; v_gene: TRBV24-1; j_gene: TRBJ1-2; CDR3aa: CATSDKTYGYTF; CDR3nt: TGTGCCACCAGTGATAAGACTTATGGCTACACCTTC
d_gene: .; abundance: .; v_gene: TRBV15; j_gene: TRBJ1-2; CDR3aa: CATSSQDPQTYGYTF; CDR3nt: TGTGCCACCAGCAGCCAAGATCCACAGACCTATGGCTACACCTTC
d_gene: TRBD1; abundance: many; v_gene: TRBV12-5; j_gene: TRBJ1-1; CDR3aa: CASGLGQGFAFF; CDR3nt: TGTGCTAGTGGTTTGGGACAGGGTTTCGCTTTCTTT
d_gene: TRBD1; abundance: .; v_gene: TRBV7-2; j_gene: TRBJ1-2; CDR3aa: CASSSNQGARIGYTF; CDR3nt: TGTGCCAGCAGCTCGAACCAGGGGGCGCGTATAGGCTACACCTTC
d_gene: .; abundance: once; v_gene: TRBV20-1; j_gene: TRBJ2-5; CDR3aa: CSAMGLLGETQYF; CDR3nt: TGCAGTGCTATGGGGCTACTAGGAGAGACCCAGTACTTC
d_gene: .; abundance: .; v_gene: TRBV6-2/TRBV6-3; j_gene: TRBJ2-2; CDR3aa: CASRSLIGPSNTGELFF; CDR3nt: TGTGCCAGCAGATCTCTTATCGGCCCCTCGAACACCGGGGAGCTGTTTTTT
d_gene: .; abundance: many; v_gene: TRBV12-3/TRBV12-4; j_gene: TRBJ1-5; CDR3aa: CASTEGNQPQHF; CDR3nt: TGTGCCAGCACCGAAGGGAATCAGCCCCAGCATTTT
d_gene: TRBD1; abundance: .; v_gene: TRBV7-2; j_gene: TRBJ1-4; CDR3aa: CASRTGGADEKLFF; CDR3nt: TGTGCCAGCAGAACAGGGGGCGCGGATGAAAAACTGTTTTTT
d_gene: .; abundance: many; v_gene: TRBV7-9; j_gene: TRBJ2-7; CDR3aa: CASSLIADEQYF; CDR3nt: TGTGCCAGCAGCTTAATTGCAGACGAGCAGTACTTC
d_gene: .; abundance: .; v_gene: TRBV7-9; j_gene: TRBJ2-3; CDR3aa: CASSPRQGSDTQYF; CDR3nt: TGTGCCAGCAGCCCCCGGCAAGGGTCGGATACGCAGTATTTT
d_gene: .; abundance: .; v_gene: TRBV5-6; j_gene: TRBJ1-1; CDR3aa: CASSSLQDTEAFF; CDR3nt: TGTGCCAGCAGTTCTTTACAGGACACTGAAGCTTTCTTT
d_gene: .; abundance: .; v_gene: TRBV19; j_gene: TRBJ1-1; CDR3aa: CASRKQLTENTEAFF; CDR3nt: TGTGCCAGTAGGAAACAACTTACGGAGAACACTGAAGCTTTCTTT
d_gene: .; abundance: .; v_gene: TRBV10-3; j_gene: TRBJ2-7; CDR3aa: CAISDKDGYEQYF; CDR3nt: TGTGCCATCAGTGATAAGGACGGGTACGAGCAGTACTTC
d_gene: .; abundance: few; v_gene: TRBV9; j_gene: TRBJ1-4; CDR3aa: CASSVDRPQELCEKLFF; CDR3nt: TGTGCCAGCAGCGTAGATAGGCCGCAGGAGCTTTGTGAAAAACTGTTTTTT
d_gene: .; abundance: few; v_gene: TRBV19; j_gene: TRBJ2-2; CDR3aa: CASTGASLSTGELFF; CDR3nt: TGTGCCAGTACTGGAGCGAGTCTATCCACCGGGGAGCTGTTTTTT
d_gene: TRBD2; abundance: many; v_gene: TRBV7-9; j_gene: TRBJ2-7; CDR3aa: CASSRAAGGYEQYF; CDR3nt: TGTGCCAGCAGCCGAGCAGCGGGAGGCTACGAGCAGTACTTC
d_gene: TRBD1; abundance: .; v_gene: TRBV6-1; j_gene: TRBJ1-6; CDR3aa: CASRRDRGSPLHF; CDR3nt: TGTGCCAGCAGGCGGGACAGAGGATCACCCCTCCACTTT
d_gene: TRBD2; abundance: many; v_gene: TRBV10-3; j_gene: TRBJ2-2; CDR3aa: CAIRTGGTGELFF; CDR3nt: TGTGCCATCAGGACGGGAGGTACCGGGGAGCTGTTTTTT
d_gene: .; abundance: .; v_gene: TRBV20-1; j_gene: TRBJ1-1; CDR3aa: CSARDRGDAAEAFF; CDR3nt: TGCAGTGCTAGAGATCGGGGGGACGCCGCTGAAGCTTTCTTT
d_gene: .; abundance: many; v_gene: TRBV2; j_gene: TRBJ1-2; CDR3aa: CAMTGVTYYGYTF; CDR3nt: TGTGCCATGACTGGGGTAACTTACTATGGCTACACCTTC
d_gene: TRBD1; abundance: few; v_gene: TRBV6-4; j_gene: TRBJ1-2; CDR3aa: CASSYNQQGDGTF; CDR3nt: TGTGCCAGCAGTTATAACCAACAGGGGGATGGCACCTTC
d_gene: .; abundance: .; v_gene: TRBV7-9; j_gene: TRBJ2-7; CDR3aa: CASSPDGTGEQYF; CDR3nt: TGTGCCAGCAGCCCAGACGGCACCGGGGAGCAGTACTTC
d_gene: .; abundance: many; v_gene: TRBV20-1; j_gene: TRBJ1-2; CDR3aa: CSAPPRGSYGYTF; CDR3nt: TGCAGTGCCCCACCGAGGGGTTCCTATGGCTACACCTTC
d_gene: TRBD2; abundance: few; v_gene: TRBV25-1; j_gene: TRBJ2-1; CDR3aa: CASSDGLAGEHEQFF; CDR3nt: TGTGCCAGCAGTGACGGGCTAGCGGGGGAACATGAGCAGTTCTTC
d_gene: .; abundance: many; v_gene: TRBV6-6; j_gene: TRBJ1-5; CDR3aa: CASRPVTGTSNQPQHF; CDR3nt: TGTGCCAGCAGGCCCGTGACAGGTACTAGCAATCAGCCCCAGCATTTT
d_gene: .; abundance: many; v_gene: TRBV6-5; j_gene: TRBJ2-5; CDR3aa: CASSASTFGETQYF; CDR3nt: TGTGCCAGCAGCGCCTCCACTTTTGGCGAGACCCAGTACTTC
d_gene: .; abundance: many; v_gene: TRBV29-1; j_gene: TRBJ1-1; CDR3aa: CSVGGVNTEAFF; CDR3nt: TGCAGCGTTGGGGGTGTGAACACTGAAGCTTTCTTT
d_gene: TRBD1; abundance: many; v_gene: TRBV19; j_gene: TRBJ1-5; CDR3aa: CASSMSGDSYQPQHF; CDR3nt: TGTGCCAGTAGTATGAGTGGGGACAGCTATCAGCCCCAGCATTTT
d_gene: TRBD1; abundance: many; v_gene: TRBV19; j_gene: TRBJ2-7; CDR3aa: CASSNGQGTSRSYEQYF; CDR3nt: TGTGCCAGTAGTAACGGACAGGGAACATCTAGGTCCTACGAGCAGTACTTC
d_gene: .; abundance: many; v_gene: TRBV7-9; j_gene: TRBJ2-5; CDR3aa: CASSLGRQTQYF; CDR3nt: TGTGCCAGCAGCTTAGGGAGACAGACCCAGTACTTC
d_gene: TRBD1; abundance: .; v_gene: TRBV20-1; j_gene: TRBJ1-1; CDR3aa: CSVRDSSMNTEAFF; CDR3nt: TGCAGTGTTCGGGACAGCTCCATGAACACTGAAGCTTTCTTT
d_gene: .; abundance: many; v_gene: TRBV2; j_gene: TRBJ1-3; CDR3aa: CASRERSSGNTIYF; CDR3nt: TGTGCCAGCAGGGAAAGAAGCTCTGGAAACACCATATATTTT
d_gene: TRBD2; abundance: .; v_gene: TRBV4-3; j_gene: TRBJ2-7; CDR3aa: CASSQAGTSGRASYEQYF; CDR3nt: TGCGCCAGCAGCCAAGCCGGGACTAGCGGGAGGGCCTCCTACGAGCAGTACTTC
d_gene: .; abundance: many; v_gene: TRBV7-9; j_gene: TRBJ2-6; CDR3aa: CASSLGEHSGANVLTF; CDR3nt: TGTGCCAGCAGCTTAGGGGAGCACTCTGGGGCCAACGTCCTGACTTTC
d_gene: TRBD2; abundance: .; v_gene: TRBV12-3/TRBV12-4; j_gene: TRBJ2-2; CDR3aa: CASSPGTSAPGELFF; CDR3nt: TGTGCCAGCAGCCCTGGGACTAGCGCACCCGGGGAGCTGTTTTTT
d_gene: TRBD1; abundance: once; v_gene: TRBV2; j_gene: TRBJ2-5; CDR3aa: CASSYSGRGQGFLVRKTQYF; CDR3nt: TGTGCCAGCAGTTACTCCGGCCGGGGACAGGGTTTCCTCGTCCGCAAGACCCAGTACTTC
d_gene: .; abundance: few; v_gene: TRBV20-1; j_gene: TRBJ1-2; CDR3aa: CSAPNTYGYTF; CDR3nt: TGCAGTGCCCCAAACACGTATGGCTACACCTTC
d_gene: .; abundance: few; v_gene: TRBV19; j_gene: TRBJ2-2; CDR3aa: CASSRDGADGRELFF; CDR3nt: TGTGCCAGTAGTCGAGACGGGGCGGACGGCCGGGAGCTGTTTTTT
d_gene: .; abundance: few; v_gene: TRBV7-2; j_gene: TRBJ1-6; CDR3aa: CASSLVFRDSPLHF; CDR3nt: TGTGCCAGCAGCTTAGTTTTTAGAGATTCACCCCTCCACTTT
d_gene: .; abundance: .; v_gene: TRBV7-9; j_gene: TRBJ2-2; CDR3aa: CAAGGPNTGELFF; CDR3nt: TGTGCCGCCGGGGGCCCGAACACCGGGGAGCTGTTTTTT
d_gene: TRBD1; abundance: .; v_gene: TRBV7-3; j_gene: TRBJ2-2; CDR3aa: CASSSGTGDRTGELFF; CDR3nt: TGTGCCAGCAGCTCCGGGACAGGGGACCGCACCGGGGAGCTGTTTTTT
d_gene: .; abundance: .; v_gene: TRBV28; j_gene: TRBJ1-2; CDR3aa: CASITRGGNYGYTF; CDR3nt: TGTGCCAGCATCACCAGGGGCGGTAACTATGGCTACACCTTC
d_gene: .; abundance: few; v_gene: TRBV6-5; j_gene: TRBJ2-5; CDR3aa: CASALLAGKETQYF; CDR3nt: TGTGCCAGCGCTCTGCTGGCAGGGAAAGAGACCCAGTACTTC
d_gene: TRBD1; abundance: .; v_gene: TRBV2; j_gene: TRBJ1-6; CDR3aa: CAISDQGVDSPLHF; CDR3nt: TGTGCCATCAGTGATCAGGGGGTAGATTCACCCCTCCACTTT